This T cell receptor (beta chain) was sequenced in a study of PD-1 and CTLA-4 blockade in melanoma. The repertoire was sequenced with immunoSEQ multiplex PCR; TCRdb's copy has only in-frame clones and lacks some. The sample has 7,000 to 8,000 clones; around 80% are singletons. Trimming left V 0 bases short and J 0 bases short, with 14 bases between. The CDR3 loop spans 16 amino acids. CDR1 is GTSNPN and CDR2 is SVGIG in the germline V gene (reference sequence). This sequence was found in a human donor with melanoma. The rearrangement links TRBV30 to TRBJ1-2; D not resolved. The material was CD8+ T cells from peripheral blood, obtained before anti-PD-1 treatment. CDR3 DNA sequence: TGTGCCTGGAGTGTCCGGACCGCCAGAGCTAACTATGGCTACACCTTC. It codes for CAWSVRTARANYGYTF.